The clone carrying this T cell receptor (beta chain) was detected many times. Its antigen is not identified. The V end lost 3 bases, the J end lost 10 bases, and 18 bases lay between the germline ends. The CDR3 covers 14 residues. CDR1 is LGHNA, CDR2 YNFKEQ, per germline. With a J-beta primer mix and a sample-barcoded 5' primer, a second PCR ran about 7 to 12 cycles. TCRdb reprocessed the 5' RACE reads via MiXCR and lists one record per CDR3 protein. The table includes about 1.7 million distinct CDR3 sequences, 25% to 30% detected once. This entry belongs to a study of blood T cells in healthy people across ages. Study-level points and caveats: Aged donors had fewer naive CD4+ cells and lower diversity than long-lived donors. Strongly correlated with naive T cell percentage was TCR beta diversity. The study regarded diversity estimates from one million T cells as underestimates.

The chain links TRBV4-2 to TRBJ2-5, with D tentatively TRBD1 (7 bases). This receptor was identified in a woman between 25 and 40 years old in good health. The sample comprised blood. The CDR3 DNA reads TGTGCCAGCAGCCACGGAGGGGGCAGGGCGGACCAGTACTTC. Protein product: CASSHGGGRADQYF.